These 18 T cell receptor beta chains were all obtained from the same sample, sequenced in a study of blood T cell repertoires in COVID-19. Assay: immunoSEQ multiplex PCR; the TCRdb copy retains only in-frame clones and omits some. The sample carries about 240,000 clones, 70% to 90% recorded once. The sequenced material came from PBMCs or T cells enriched from blood (not recorded which). These receptors were taken from a middle-aged woman with acute COVID-19.

The chain couples TRBV6-1 to TRBJ1-2; 7 nucleotides line up with TRBD1. V lost 1 base to trimming and J lost 9 bases; unmatched junction nucleotides: 8. The CDR3 totals 14 residues. Germline CDR1 MNHNS, CDR2 SASEGT. The CDR3 spells CASSEERQGWRYTF. The DNA for the CDR3 is TGTGCCAGCAGTGAAGAGCGACAGGGTTGGCGCTACACCTTC.

This sequence joins TRBV5-1 and TRBJ2-3; a weak D match, TRBD2 (6 bases). This CDR3 is built from 14 residues. Germline-derived CDR1 and CDR2 are SGHRS and YFSETQ. Trimming took off 2 bases at V and 3 bases at J, with 10 bases between the two ends. CDR3 protein: CASSFRLVTDTQYF. For the CDR3, the DNA is TGCGCCAGCAGCTTTCGACTAGTGACAGATACGCAGTATTTT.

The rearrangement links TRBV27 to TRBJ2-2; D is perhaps TRBD1 (6 bases). V dropped 5 bases and J dropped 7 bases, with 14 bases sitting between them. CDR1 MNHEY and CDR2 SMNVEV come from the germline V gene (reference sequence). The CDR3 is made up of 14 amino acids. The CDR3: CASSVTQGRGELFF. DNA for the CDR3: TGTGCCAGCAGTGTAACCCAGGGGCGCGGGGAGCTGTTTTTT.

Concerning this clone: At one end the junction does not follow the germline gene, possibly because of a read error. The chain combines TRBV7-2 with TRBJ2-2, with TRBD2 identical over 11 bases. In germline, CDR1 is SGHTA, CDR2 FQGNSA. CDR3 length: 15 amino acids. The CDR3 DNA sequence: TGTGCCAGCAGCCTAGCGGGAGGTAACACCGGGGAGCTGTTTTTT. It encodes CASSLAGGNTGELFF.

The chain links TRBV9 to TRBJ2-1; 7 nucleotides agree with TRBD2. CDR1 and CDR2 from the germline V gene are SGDLS and YYNGEE. CDR3 length equals 16 residues. Unmatched junction bases numbered 4, after V lost 0 bases and J lost 1 base. The DNA of the CDR3 is TGTGCCAGCAGCGTAGGAGGGACTACATCCTACAATGAGCAGTTCTTC. Amino acid sequence: CASSVGGTTSYNEQFF.

The chain employs TRBV4-2 and TRBJ2-2; D ambiguous. The length of the CDR3 is 16 residues. The germline gives CDR1 LGHNA, CDR2 YNFKEQ. V lost 1 base and J 6 bases, leaving 15 bases between the germline ends. DNA for the CDR3: TGTGCCAGCAGCCAAGGGCCCGTGGAGCTGGCCGGGGAGCTGTTTTTT. Protein sequence: CASSQGPVELAGELFF.

The chain couples TRBV11-3 to TRBJ2-2; possibly TRBD2 for D (6 bases). The germline gives CDR1 SGHNT, CDR2 YENEEA. The V and J ends lost 1 base and 1 base respectively, with 22 bases between them. This CDR3 region has 20 residues. The CDR3 DNA reads as TGTGCCAGCAGCTTAGTTTTATTGGGGACTCCTGACGTGAACACCGGGGAGCTGTTTTTT. Amino acids: CASSLVLLGTPDVNTGELFF. Complete variable domain (other parts from reference TRBV11-3 and TRBJ2-2): EAGVVQSPRYKIIEKKQPVAFWCNPISGHNTLYWYLQNLGQGPELLIRYENEEAVDDSQLPKDRFSAERLKGVDSTLKIQPAELGDSAVYLCASSLVLLGTPDVNTGELFFGEGSRLTVL.

This chain links TRBV7-6 with TRBJ2-4; 8 bases map to TRBD2. The V segment lost 7 bases and the J segment 7 bases; nucleotides outside the gene matches: 18. Germline loops: CDR1 SGHVS, CDR2 FNYEAQ. The CDR3 is made up of 17 amino acids. CDR3 sequence: CASIPLLGRAFKNIQYF. The CDR3 DNA follows: TGTGCCAGCATCCCTTTACTCGGGAGGGCTTTTAAGAACATTCAGTACTTC.

This clone was seen only once. This chain joins TRBV7-9 and TRBJ2-7; 7 bases match TRBD1. This CDR3 has 11 amino acids. J was trimmed by 7 bases and V by 10 bases; bases with no gene match: 7. Germline lookup yields CDR1 SEHNR and CDR2 FQNEAQ (reference sequence). DNA for the CDR3: TGTGCCATCAAAACAGGGGTTGAGCAGTACTTC. Encoded protein: CAIKTGVEQYF.

Only one count was recorded for this clone. The rearrangement uses TRBV19 and TRBJ1-3; 7 bases line up with TRBD1. With V trimmed by 4 bases and J by 3 bases, 9 bases remained unmatched. CDR1 and CDR2 from the germline V gene are LNHDA and SQIVND (reference sequence). The CDR3 extends over 16 amino acids. The CDR3 sequence is CASSTKQGRRGNTIYF. CDR3 DNA: TGTGCCAGTAGTACCAAACAGGGGCGACGTGGAAACACCATATATTTT. The variable domain in full, with the rest retrieved from reference TRBV19 and TRBJ1-3, is DGGITQSPKYLFRKEGQNVTLSCEQNLNHDAMYWYRQDPGQGLRLIYYSQIVNDFQKGDIAEGYSVSREKKESFPLTVTSAQKNPTAFYLCASSTKQGRRGNTIYFGEGSWLTVV.

The chain joins TRBV18 to TRBJ1-6; no firm D call. Germline V gives CDR1 KGHSH, CDR2 LQKENI. The V end lost 0 bases, the J end lost 7 bases, and 7 bases lay between the germline ends. The CDR3 is 14 residues long. CDR3 in amino acids: CASSPPHTNSPLHF. In nucleotides, the CDR3 is TGTGCCAGCTCACCACCCCACACGAATTCACCCCTCCACTTT.

This clone was seen only a few times. The chain recombines TRBV29-1 with TRBJ2-1; 7 bases align to TRBD1. The CDR3 covers 15 residues. The germline CDR1 and CDR2 sequences are SQVTM and ANQGSEA. The V and J ends lost 5 bases and 4 bases, in that order; junction bases with no gene match: 11. The CDR3 loop is CSVYAWTGNYNEQFF. CDR3 sequence (DNA): TGCAGCGTTTACGCTTGGACAGGAAATTACAATGAGCAGTTCTTC.

The chain recombines TRBV15 with TRBJ1-6; 7 bases are shared with TRBD1. The CDR3 extends over 14 amino acids. Trimming cost V 11 bases and J 9 bases; bases outside gene matches: 13. Germline values: CDR1 LNHNV, CDR2 YYDKDF (reference sequence). Here the CDR3 reads CASGRGEMGSPLHF. CDR3 DNA sequence: TGTGCCTCGGGCAGGGGGGAAATGGGTTCACCCCTCCACTTT. Full variable domain (remainder filled in from reference TRBV15 and TRBJ1-6): DAMVIQNPRYQVTQFGKPVTLSCSQTLNHNVMYWYQQKSSQAPKLLFHYYDKDFNNEADTPDNFQSRRPNTSFCFLDIRSPGLGDTAMYLCASGRGEMGSPLHFGNGTRLTVT.

The chain has TRBV19 and TRBJ1-4, with D perhaps TRBD1 (5 bases). CDR3 length: 14 amino acids. Germline assignment: CDR1 LNHDA and CDR2 SQIVND (reference sequence). Trimming took off 1 base at V and 3 bases at J, with 6 bases between the two ends. The CDR3 DNA reads as TGTGCCAGTAGTATAGGGGGCGCTAATGAAAAACTGTTTTTT. This sequence encodes CASSIGGANEKLFF. Full variable domain (missing parts from reference TRBV19 and TRBJ1-4): DGGITQSPKYLFRKEGQNVTLSCEQNLNHDAMYWYRQDPGQGLRLIYYSQIVNDFQKGDIAEGYSVSREKKESFPLTVTSAQKNPTAFYLCASSIGGANEKLFFGSGTQLSVL.

The chain carries TRBV7-3 and TRBJ2-1; the D gene is possibly TRBD1 (5 bases). CDR1 is SGHTA, CDR2 FQGTGA, per germline. V was pared by 5 bases and J by 5 bases, with 10 bases between. The CDR3 totals 13 residues. The CDR3 sequence is CASSAQVDNEQFF. DNA for the CDR3: TGTGCCAGCAGCGCACAGGTGGACAATGAGCAGTTCTTC.

The DNA of the CDR3 is TGTGCCAGCAGCCAAGTAGCTAGCGCTAATGAGCAGTTCTTC. Amino acid sequence: CASSQVASANEQFF. V usage is TRBV3-1 (or the pseudogene TRBV3-2) and J usage is TRBJ2-1; D might be TRBD2 (6 bases). This CDR3 spans 14 amino acids. CDR1 is LGHDT and CDR2 is YNNKEL in the germline V gene (reference sequence). Trimming stripped 1 base from V and 7 bases from J, with 11 bases between.

The chain employs TRBV5-1 and TRBJ2-3, with D possibly TRBD1 on 6 matching bases. V lost 4 bases and J lost 2, with 8 bases in between. The germline CDR1 and CDR2 sequences are SGHRS and YFSETQ. CDR3 size: 13 residues. CDR3 sequence (DNA): TGCGCCAGCAGCCAGGGGACCACAGATACGCAGTATTTT. This sequence encodes CASSQGTTDTQYF.

V is TRBV3-1 (or the pseudogene TRBV3-2) and J is TRBJ2-7, with TRBD1 identical over 8 bases. Germline V CDR1 and CDR2: LGHDT, YNNKEL (reference sequence). With V trimmed by 5 bases and J by 3 bases, 3 bases remained unmatched. The CDR3 runs to 13 residues. The CDR3 region is CASSYGQGYEQYF. CDR3 coding DNA: TGTGCCAGCAGCTATGGACAGGGCTACGAGCAGTACTTC.